The 7 T cell receptor beta chains below all came from one sample that was sequenced in a study of blood T cell repertoires in COVID-19. Sequenced by immunoSEQ multiplex PCR; TCRdb stores in-frame clones only, minus some. The sample has 200,000 to 300,000 clones, 83% seen once. The sequencing input was peripheral blood. Receptor source: a human donor in a cohort sampled during active COVID-19.

In DNA form, the CDR3 reads TGTGCCAGCACCTCGGGGGGACGGACCAAAAACATTCAGTACTTC. Translation gives CASTSGGRTKNIQYF. This chain connects TRBV28 to TRBJ2-4; 7 nucleotides line up with TRBD2. CDR3 length equals 15 residues. The J segment lost 2 bases and the V segment lost 7 bases, leaving 8 bases of the junction unmatched. CDR1 is MDHEN and CDR2 is SYDVKM in the germline V gene. Based on the CDR3 plus reference TRBV28 and TRBJ2-4, the full variable domain is DVKVTQSSRYLVKRTGEKVFLECVQDMDHENMFWYRQDPGLGLRLIYFSYDVKMKEKGDIPEGYSVSREKKERFSLILESASTNQTSMYLCASTSGGRTKNIQYFGAGTRLSVL.

This clone was counted between two and nine times. The rearrangement links TRBV4-2 to TRBJ2-7, with 9 bases that match TRBD2. The CDR3 sequence is 15 residues long. CDR1 is LGHNA and CDR2 is YNFKEQ in the germline V gene. The J segment lost 2 bases and the V segment lost 4 bases, leaving 6 bases of the junction unmatched. CDR3 sequence reads: CASSPGLARTYEQYF. In DNA, the CDR3 is TGTGCCAGCAGCCCGGGACTAGCTAGGACCTACGAGCAGTACTTC.

This chain joins TRBV5-6 and TRBJ2-1, with 10 positions matching TRBD2. The CDR3 has 15 amino acids. V was clipped by 4 bases and J by 3 bases; unmatched bases: 4. CDR1 is SGHDT, CDR2 YYEEEE, per germline. The CDR3 coding sequence is TGTGCCAGCAGCCCCAGCGGGAGGGTCTACAATGAGCAGTTCTTC. Amino acid sequence: CASSPSGRVYNEQFF.

The chain is built from TRBV5-1 and TRBJ2-3; the D gene is possibly TRBD1 (6 bases). The CDR3 totals 17 residues. Trimming stripped 3 bases from V and 1 base from J, with 18 bases between. CDR1 SGHRS and CDR2 YFSETQ come from the germline V gene. Here the CDR3 reads CASSSMGWGRGTDTQYF. CDR3 coding DNA: TGCGCCAGCAGCTCGATGGGATGGGGGCGCGGCACAGATACGCAGTATTTT.

The chain joins TRBV27 to TRBJ2-2; 11 positions match TRBD2. CDR1 and CDR2 from the germline V gene are MNHEY and SMNVEV (reference sequence). CDR3 length equals 16 residues. Trimming took 0 bases from V and 7 from J; bases not matched to a gene: 4. The CDR3 DNA reads TGTGCCAGCAGTTTATCTAGCGGGAGGGCAGGCGGGGAGCTGTTTTTT. Its protein product is CASSLSSGRAGGELFF.

This clone has just a few counts. The chain links TRBV24-1 to TRBJ1-5; possibly TRBD1 for D (5 bases). CDR1 is KGHDR and CDR2 is SFDVKD in the germline V gene. This CDR3 contains 14 residues. With 4 bases removed from V and 3 bases from J, the gap between germline ends came to 9 bases. CDR3 DNA: TGTGCCACCAGTGAGTCAGGGATCAATCAGCCCCAGCATTTT. Translation gives CATSESGINQPQHF.

This clone was counted only a few times. J is TRBJ2-2 and V is TRBV11-3; 7 nucleotides agree with TRBD1. Germline V gives CDR1 SGHNT, CDR2 YENEEA. The V gene end was trimmed by 5 bases and the J gene end by 0 bases; junction bases not matched to a gene: 6. The CDR3 extends over 16 amino acids. CDR3 in DNA: TGTGCCAGCAGCCTTGGACAGGATTCGAACACCGGGGAGCTGTTTTTT. This gives the protein CASSLGQDSNTGELFF.